Listed here are 30 T cell receptor beta chains from one sample, sequenced in a study of blood T cell repertoires in COVID-19. Sequencing was performed with immunoSEQ multiplex PCR; in TCRdb, only in-frame clones are kept and a portion is missing. The repertoire holds 100,000 to 120,000 clones, with about 76% as singletons. The sequencing sample was made of peripheral blood. The source of these receptors is a man at least 80 years old with acute or convalescent COVID-19.

The CDR3 DNA sequence: TGTGCCAGCAGTCCTAAGGGGGATGCCTCCTACGAGCAGTACTTC. As protein: CASSPKGDASYEQYF. The V call is TRBV27, the J call TRBJ2-7; a weak D match, TRBD1 (6 bases). The V gene lost 5 bases and the J gene lost 0 bases, with 14 bases spanning the gap. The CDR3 contains 15 residues. CDR1 is MNHEY, CDR2 SMNVEV, per germline (reference sequence).

The rearrangement links TRBV29-1 to TRBJ1-2; TRBD1 is a possible D gene (6 bases). V gave up 7 bases and J gave up 4 bases, with 13 bases separating them. The CDR3 is 12 residues long. From germline, CDR1 is SQVTM and CDR2 ANQGSEA. The CDR3 protein is CSGDRLGYGYTF. CDR3 nucleotide sequence: TGCAGCGGAGACAGGTTGGGCTATGGCTACACCTTC.

The chain employs TRBV10-3 and TRBJ2-5, with TRBD2 matching 11 bases. The ends lost 0 bases at V and 2 bases at J; junction bases unmatched: 14. Germline CDR1 and CDR2: ENHRY and SYGVKD. The CDR3 covers 20 residues. CDR3 sequence: CAISESSWGRLAGYQETQYF. The CDR3 DNA reads as TGTGCCATCAGTGAGTCTAGTTGGGGTCGACTAGCGGGATATCAAGAGACCCAGTACTTC.

The chain has TRBV5-1 and TRBJ2-1; D unresolved. Per germline, CDR1 SGHRS and CDR2 YFSETQ. The CDR3 loop spans 15 amino acids. Trimming left V 2 bases short and J 2 bases short, with 11 bases between. The DNA for the CDR3 is TGCGCCAGCAGCTTAATGTCTAGTACCTACAATGAGCAGTTCTTC. This codes for CASSLMSSTYNEQFF.

The J gene is TRBJ1-5, the V gene TRBV5-8; TRBD1 matches 7 bases. The ends lost 4 bases at V and 3 bases at J; junction bases unmatched: 7. The CDR3 consists of 15 residues. Germline CDR1 and CDR2: SGHTS and YDEGEE. DNA of the CDR3: TGTGCCAGCAGCATCGGGACAGTGGACAATCAGCCCCAGCATTTT. As protein: CASSIGTVDNQPQHF.

The chain couples TRBV5-1 to TRBJ2-3; D is possibly TRBD2 (6 bases). V was trimmed by 4 bases and J by 4 bases, leaving 13 bases between them. Germline CDR1 SGHRS, CDR2 YFSETQ. The CDR3 runs to 14 residues. CDR3 residues: CASSGRTYSDTQYF. The CDR3 nucleotides are TGCGCCAGCAGCGGGAGGACATATTCAGATACGCAGTATTTT.

The gene calls are TRBV5-1 and TRBJ1-1; the D gene is possibly TRBD1 (5 bases). Trimming stripped 0 bases from V and 1 base from J, with 10 bases between. Looked up from germline, CDR1 is SGHRS and CDR2 is YFSETQ. This CDR3 comprises 15 residues. The CDR3, as DNA: TGCGCCAGCAGCTTGGATATGACAGAGAACACTGAAGCTTTCTTT. This gives the protein CASSLDMTENTEAFF.

The chain recombines TRBV12-3 or TRBV12-4 with TRBJ2-1; D not certain. V was shortened by 3 bases and J by 7 bases, with 10 bases between the two germline ends. The CDR3 contains 13 residues. CDR3 loop: CASSLFGRNEQFF. In DNA, the CDR3 is TGTGCCAGCAGTTTGTTTGGTCGGAATGAGCAGTTCTTC.

The chain carries TRBV30 and TRBJ2-3, with 10 bases lining up with TRBD2. The germline gives CDR1 GTSNPN, CDR2 SVGIG (reference sequence). Losses at the gene ends were 4 bases for V and 6 bases for J; bases not matched to a gene: 10. This CDR3 is 15 amino acids long. CDR3 DNA: TGTGCCTGGAAAGGGAGCGGGAGGGCCCCCGATACGCAGTATTTT. This gives the protein CAWKGSGRAPDTQYF.

This chain links TRBV12-3 or TRBV12-4 with TRBJ1-1; no clear D. Trimming shortened V by 3 bases and J by 8 bases, and 13 bases separated the two germline ends. CDR3 size: 13 residues. The CDR3 here is CASSLTSPEEAFF. CDR3 in DNA: TGTGCCAGCAGTTTGACTTCTCCGGAAGAAGCTTTCTTT.

The chain recombines TRBV10-3 with TRBJ2-7; no firm D call. There are 12 residues in the CDR3. Between the trimmed V and J ends, which lost 3 bases and 4 bases, there was a span of 7 bases. CDR1 is ENHRY and CDR2 is SYGVKD in the germline V gene. Here the CDR3 reads CAISDLSYEQYF. The CDR3 region has the DNA TGTGCCATCAGTGACCTTAGTTACGAGCAGTACTTC.

This chain links TRBV28 with TRBJ1-5, with D uncertain. With 6 bases removed from V and 1 base from J, the gap between germline ends came to 10 bases. Germline loops: CDR1 MDHEN, CDR2 SYDVKM. CDR3 size: 14 residues. In DNA form, the CDR3 reads TGTGCCAGCAGGCGACATAGAAGCAATCAGCCCCAGCATTTT. Translation: CASRRHRSNQPQHF. Filled out from reference TRBV28 and TRBJ1-5, the complete variable domain reads DVKVTQSSRYLVKRTGEKVFLECVQDMDHENMFWYRQDPGLGLRLIYFSYDVKMKEKGDIPEGYSVSREKKERFSLILESASTNQTSMYLCASRRHRSNQPQHFGDGTRLSIL.

V gene TRBV6-5 combines with J gene TRBJ2-5; 11 nucleotides align to TRBD1. The CDR3 extends over 14 amino acids. Unmatched junction bases numbered 5, after V lost 9 bases and J lost 2 bases. Germline V gene data show CDR1 as MNHEY and CDR2 as SVGAGI. CDR3 DNA sequence: TGTGCCAGTCGGGGACAGGGGGTACAAGAGACCCAGTACTTC. This gives the protein CASRGQGVQETQYF.

The rearrangement uses TRBV6-4 and TRBJ1-2; 11 bases are a match to TRBD1. The CDR3 spans 16 residues. Trimming at V came to 6 bases and at J to 0 bases, leaving 6 bases not matched to a gene. CDR1 MRHNA and CDR2 SNTAGT come from the germline V gene. CDR3 DNA: TGTGCCAGCAGGCCCGGGACAGGGGGATCTAACTATGGCTACACCTTC. Translating it yields CASRPGTGGSNYGYTF.

V is TRBV5-1 and J is TRBJ1-1; D not resolved. In germline, CDR1 is SGHRS, CDR2 YFSETQ. The length of the CDR3 is 14 residues. V was shortened by 4 bases and J by 8 bases, with 18 bases between the two germline ends. CDR3 DNA sequence: TGCGCCAGCAGCCCCCGTGGAGGGAGGAGGGAAGCTTTCTTT. This gives the protein CASSPRGGRREAFF.

This chain links TRBV2 with TRBJ1-6; 8 bases are a match to TRBD1. Germline V gene lookup returns CDR1 SNHLY and CDR2 FYNNEI. There are 13 residues in the CDR3. V lost 4 bases to trimming and J lost 9 bases; unmatched junction nucleotides: 2. CDR3 DNA sequence: TGTGCCAGCAGTGGACAGGGGAGTTCACCCCTCCACTTT. Protein product: CASSGQGSSPLHF.

This clone was seen a handful of times. The chain is built from TRBV7-9 and TRBJ1-1, with TRBD1 as a possible D gene (5 bases). CDR3 length: 13 residues. Germline CDR1 reads SEHNR; CDR2 reads FQNEAQ (reference sequence). V was shortened by 4 bases and J by 4 bases, with 10 bases between the two germline ends. The CDR3 loop is CASSSSGLTEAFF. CDR3 nucleotides: TGTGCCAGCAGCTCTTCAGGGCTCACTGAAGCTTTCTTT.

The chain is built from TRBV29-1 and TRBJ2-5; weak D call: TRBD2 (7 bases). Germline assignment: CDR1 SQVTM and CDR2 ANQGSEA. The CDR3 extends over 14 amino acids. The V and J ends lost 4 bases and 2 bases respectively, with 14 bases between them. CDR3 protein: CSVGEGTRQETQYF. The CDR3 nucleotides read TGCAGCGTTGGGGAGGGGACAAGGCAAGAGACCCAGTACTTC.

The chain couples TRBV5-1 to TRBJ1-4; TRBD1 might be the D (5 bases). Germline-derived CDR1 and CDR2 are SGHRS and YFSETQ. This CDR3 spans 14 amino acids. The V end was cut by 3 bases, the J end by 3 bases, with 9 bases between. The CDR3 nucleotides are TGCGCCAGCAGCTCAGGGTCGGCTAATGAAAAACTGTTTTTT. Translating it yields CASSSGSANEKLFF.

The gene calls are TRBV29-1 and TRBJ2-2; a possible D gene is TRBD1 (5 bases). This CDR3 region has 15 residues. Germline V lookup: CDR1 SQVTM, CDR2 ANQGSEA. V was shortened by 4 bases and J by 8 bases, with 20 bases between the two germline ends. The DNA of the CDR3 is TGCAGCGTTGGGAATGGGGCGACCCGTCCGGGGGAGCTGTTTTTT. It codes for CSVGNGATRPGELFF.

The chain employs TRBV12-5 and TRBJ2-5; D is undetermined. Per the germline V gene, CDR1 is LGHNT and CDR2 is FRNRAP. CDR3 size: 15 residues. Trimming removed 3 bases from V and 4 bases from J, with 15 bases in between. The CDR3 nucleotides read TGTGCTAGTGGTTTCCTCTTAAACAGATTAGAGACCCAGTACTTC. It codes for CASGFLLNRLETQYF.

In regard to this clone: At the DNA level, this CDR3 is encoded by other sequences in the same sample as well. The chain joins TRBV27 to TRBJ1-2; no reliable D call. This CDR3 spans 13 amino acids. The ends were cut back, 2 bases at V and 0 bases at J, with 4 bases in the middle. Per germline, CDR1 MNHEY and CDR2 SMNVEV (reference sequence). As DNA, the CDR3 is TGTGCCAGCAGTTTAAGAGCTAACTATGGCTACACCTTC. Protein product: CASSLRANYGYTF.

The V call is TRBV5-1, the J call TRBJ2-2, with 7 bases fitting TRBD1. In germline, CDR1 is SGHRS, CDR2 YFSETQ. The junction had 3 bases not matched to a gene; V was cut back by 2 bases and J by 5 bases. The CDR3 totals 14 residues. This CDR3 reads CASSFLQGTGELFF. In DNA, the CDR3 is TGCGCCAGCAGCTTTCTACAGGGGACCGGGGAGCTGTTTTTT.

The chain joins TRBV6-6 to TRBJ2-7, with TRBD2 matching 8 bases. V shed 6 bases, J shed 2 bases, and the junction held 9 bases outside the gene matches. CDR1 is MNHNY, CDR2 SVGAGI, per germline (reference sequence). The CDR3 extends over 15 amino acids. CDR3 in DNA: TGTGCCAGCAGAGCCGGGACTAGTGTCCCCTACGAGCAGTACTTC. It specifies CASRAGTSVPYEQYF.

CDR3 sequence: CASSARDRGTDTQYF. The DNA for the CDR3 is TGCGCCAGCAGCGCTCGGGACAGGGGCACAGATACGCAGTATTTT. The genes are TRBV5-1 and TRBJ2-3, with TRBD1 matching 9 bases. The CDR3 runs 15 residues. Looked up from germline, CDR1 is SGHRS and CDR2 is YFSETQ. V lost 4 bases and J lost 1; bases outside the gene matches: 4. The full variable domain, with the rest looked up from reference TRBV5-1 and TRBJ2-3, is KAGVTQTPRYLIKTRGQQVTLSCSPISGHRSVSWYQQTPGQGLQFLFEYFSETQRNKGNFPGRFSGRQFSNSRSEMNVSTLELGDSALYLCASSARDRGTDTQYFGPGTRLTVL.

Regarding this clone: Relative to the germline gene, one junction end is altered; a read error may explain this. J is TRBJ2-2 and V is TRBV7-7; 8 bases align to TRBD2. Germline-derived CDR1 and CDR2 are SSHAT and FNYEAQ (reference sequence). The CDR3 runs to 15 residues. The CDR3 loop reads CASSLSGSSTGELFF. The DNA of the CDR3 is TGTGCTAGCAGCTTGAGCGGGAGCTCAACCGGGGAGCTGTTTTTT.

This clone was counted a few times. This sequence joins TRBV6-5 and TRBJ1-2; no clear D. With 5 bases removed from V and 4 bases from J, the gap between germline ends came to 14 bases. The CDR3 runs to 14 residues. Looked up from germline, CDR1 is MNHEY and CDR2 is SVGAGI. The CDR3 coding sequence is TGTGCCAGCAGTAGAGGGAATCCAGGCTATGGCTACACCTTC. Translation gives CASSRGNPGYGYTF.

The rearrangement links TRBV6-5 to TRBJ2-2, with 7 bases matching TRBD2. The trim removed 2 bases at V and 6 bases at J, leaving 9 bases unmatched. Per germline, CDR1 MNHEY and CDR2 SVGAGI. The CDR3 is made up of 16 amino acids. The CDR3 DNA sequence: TGTGCCAGCAGTTACCCCCGGGGGGACCAGGCCGGGGAGCTGTTTTTT. It codes for CASSYPRGDQAGELFF.

The V and J genes are TRBV5-5 and TRBJ1-4; 9 bases line up with TRBD1. Germline loops: CDR1 SGHKS, CDR2 YYEKEE (reference sequence). V dropped 1 base and J dropped 6; count of bases not matched to a gene: 1. This CDR3 has 14 residues. The CDR3, as DNA: TGTGCCAGCAGCTTGACAGGGGGCGATGAAAAACTGTTTTTT. It encodes CASSLTGGDEKLFF.

The V call is TRBV11-2, the J call TRBJ2-3; 8 nucleotides agree with TRBD2. CDR3 size: 15 residues. The V segment lost 4 bases and the J segment 9 bases; nucleotides outside the gene matches: 12. Per the germline V gene, CDR1 is SGHAT and CDR2 is FQNNGV. In nucleotides, the CDR3 is TGTGCCAGCAGCTCACGAGCGGGAGAAAGTCAGACGCAGTATTTT. Amino acids: CASSSRAGESQTQYF.